Listed below are T cell receptor beta chains from one sample, sequenced in a study of blood T cells in healthy people across ages. In TCRdb, the 5' RACE reads were re-called with MiXCR into one record per CDR3 protein. Found here are more than 1,000,000 distinct CDR3 sequences, 20% to 25% of them singletons; the top ten hold about 0.8%. The data also belong to a second study, concerning T cells of mothers and their children.

Source material: blood. These receptors were taken from a girl aged 2 to 9 in good health. CDR3s include the opening cysteine and the closing phenylalanine or tryptophan. The order of the fields is clone size, J gene, V gene, D gene, CDR3 protein, CDR3 DNA. A D gene is named only where the DNA matches it firmly. Size is omitted from some rows. Given values are once, few, many or a class for expanded clones.

size: NA; J: TRBJ1-2; V: TRBV27; D: NA; CDR3: CASSPHQNYGYTF; DNA: TGTGCCAGCAGTCCACACCAGAACTATGGCTACACCTTC
size: few; J: TRBJ2-5; V: TRBV6-5; D: NA; CDR3: CASSSHGETQYF; DNA: TGTGCCAGCAGTTCTCACGGGGAGACCCAGTACTTC
size: NA; J: TRBJ2-5; V: TRBV12-3/TRBV12-4; D: TRBD1; CDR3: CASGRDRDGGETQYF; DNA: TGTGCCAGCGGCCGGGACAGGGATGGGGGAGAGACCCAGTACTTC
size: NA; J: TRBJ2-3; V: TRBV20-1; D: TRBD2; CDR3: CSARDDSGGGTDTQYF; DNA: TGCAGTGCTAGAGATGATAGCGGGGGGGGCACAGATACGCAGTATTTT
size: NA; J: TRBJ2-1; V: TRBV14; D: TRBD2; CDR3: CASSGLYIIAGGSIHEQFF; DNA: TGTGCCAGCAGCGGGCTTTACATTATAGCGGGAGGTTCCATCCATGAGCAGTTCTTC
size: NA; J: TRBJ2-1; V: TRBV6-5; D: TRBD1; CDR3: CASSYSGQVQFF; DNA: TGTGCCAGCAGTTACTCTGGACAGGTCCAGTTCTTC
size: NA; J: TRBJ2-1; V: TRBV29-1; D: NA; CDR3: CSPSLGGEQFF; DNA: TGCAGCCCGAGCCTGGGTGGCGAGCAGTTCTTC
size: NA; J: TRBJ2-5; V: TRBV6-4; D: NA; CDR3: CASSGEKFF; DNA: TGTGCCAGCAGTGGGGAGAAGTTCTTC
size: NA; J: TRBJ2-1; V: TRBV5-6; D: NA; CDR3: CASSLWLSEQFF; DNA: TGTGCCAGCAGCTTGTGGCTCAGTGAGCAGTTCTTC
size: few; J: TRBJ1-2; V: TRBV5-1; D: NA; CDR3: CASSLGQERANYGYTF; DNA: TGCGCCAGCAGCTTGGGACAGGAACGTGCTAACTATGGCTACACCTTC
size: many; J: TRBJ2-1; V: TRBV27; D: NA; CDR3: CASSPSGTEQFF; DNA: TGTGCCAGCAGTCCCTCGGGCACCGAGCAGTTCTTC
size: once; J: TRBJ2-5; V: TRBV15; D: TRBD2; CDR3: CATSRPSLAVGQETQYF; DNA: TGTGCCACCAGCAGACCCAGTCTAGCGGTGGGCCAAGAGACCCAGTACTTC
size: NA; J: TRBJ2-7; V: TRBV3-1; D: NA; CDR3: CASSQGGGAGQRPYEQYF; DNA: TGTGCCAGCAGCCAAGGCGGTGGAGCAGGCCAGCGTCCCTACGAGCAGTACTTC
size: NA; J: TRBJ2-3; V: TRBV3-1; D: TRBD2; CDR3: CASSPGTRNTDTQYF; DNA: TGTGCCAGCAGCCCTGGGACTAGGAACACAGATACGCAGTATTTT
size: few; J: TRBJ2-7; V: TRBV7-9; D: NA; CDR3: CASSLSLGAGEQYF; DNA: TGTGCCAGCAGCTTAAGTCTAGGAGCCGGCGAGCAGTACTTC
size: few; J: TRBJ2-3; V: TRBV27; D: NA; CDR3: CASSPETGDTDTQYF; DNA: TGTGCCAGCAGTCCCGAGACAGGAGACACAGATACGCAGTATTTT
size: NA; J: TRBJ2-7; V: TRBV6-2/TRBV6-3; D: NA; CDR3: CASSLRQRPYEQYF; DNA: TGTGCCAGCAGCCTCCGGCAGCGCCCCTACGAGCAGTACTTC
size: many; J: TRBJ1-4; V: TRBV7-9; D: NA; CDR3: CASSLSATNEKLFF; DNA: TGTGCCAGCAGCTTATCAGCAACTAATGAAAAACTGTTTTTT
size: few; J: TRBJ2-7; V: TRBV5-1; D: NA; CDR3: CASSSYNGGMGSYEQYF; DNA: TGCGCCAGCAGCTCCTACAATGGGGGTATGGGATCCTACGAGCAGTACTTC
size: NA; J: TRBJ2-7; V: TRBV21-1; D: NA; CDR3: CASSRPGQGSDEQYF; DNA: TGTGCCAGCAGCAGACCGGGACAGGGATCGGACGAGCAGTACTTC
size: few; J: TRBJ2-6; V: TRBV9; D: NA; CDR3: CASSVTGANVLTF; DNA: TGTGCCAGCAGCGTAACTGGGGCCAACGTCCTGACTTTC
size: few; J: TRBJ1-4; V: TRBV3-1; D: NA; CDR3: CASSRRDGLEKLFF; DNA: TGTGCCAGCAGCCGCCGGGATGGGCTAGAAAAACTGTTTTTT
size: few; J: TRBJ1-3; V: TRBV11-2; D: NA; CDR3: CASSFSAHHGNTIYF; DNA: TGTGCCAGCAGCTTCTCAGCCCACCATGGAAACACCATATATTTT
size: NA; J: TRBJ2-3; V: TRBV29-1; D: NA; CDR3: CSVERVAGDTQYF; DNA: TGCAGCGTTGAACGCGTAGCTGGGGATACGCAGTATTTT
size: few; J: TRBJ2-3; V: TRBV3-1; D: NA; CDR3: CASSQGAGGGGNTDTQYF; DNA: TGTGCCAGCAGCCAAGGGGCCGGTGGTGGCGGTAACACAGATACGCAGTATTTT
size: few; J: TRBJ2-4; V: TRBV14; D: NA; CDR3: CASSWGPNIQYF; DNA: TGTGCCAGCAGCTGGGGACCTAACATTCAGTACTTC
size: NA; J: TRBJ1-5; V: TRBV7-9; D: NA; CDR3: CASSSPGSNQPQHF; DNA: TGTGCCAGCAGCTCGCCCGGAAGCAATCAGCCCCAGCATTTT
size: few; J: TRBJ2-1; V: TRBV9; D: NA; CDR3: CASSVIRESEQFF; DNA: TGTGCCAGCAGCGTTATACGGGAGAGTGAGCAGTTCTTC
size: NA; J: TRBJ1-2; V: TRBV3-1; D: TRBD1; CDR3: CASSPMGQQVYGYTF; DNA: TGTGCCAGCAGCCCGATGGGACAGCAAGTCTATGGCTACACCTTC
size: once; J: TRBJ1-1; V: TRBV12-3/TRBV12-4; D: NA; CDR3: CASGERRTEAFF; DNA: TGTGCCAGCGGGGAGAGGAGGACTGAAGCTTTCTTT
size: few; J: TRBJ1-1; V: TRBV7-6; D: NA; CDR3: CASSLAQLNTEAFF; DNA: TGTGCCAGCAGCTTAGCACAACTGAACACTGAAGCTTTCTTT
size: NA; J: TRBJ2-7; V: TRBV7-9; D: NA; CDR3: CASSSTTLSPYEQYF; DNA: TGTGCCAGCAGCTCTACCACCCTTTCCCCGTACGAGCAGTACTTC
size: NA; J: TRBJ2-1; V: TRBV28; D: TRBD2; CDR3: CASFRLAGDLNEQFF; DNA: TGTGCCTCGTTCCGACTAGCGGGGGACCTCAATGAGCAGTTCTTC
size: NA; J: TRBJ2-5; V: TRBV9; D: TRBD1; CDR3: CASSEKQGVLGETQYF; DNA: TGTGCCAGCAGCGAAAAACAGGGGGTGCTAGGAGAGACCCAGTACTTC
size: NA; J: TRBJ1-2; V: TRBV7-2; D: NA; CDR3: CASSPRALGGRRNYGYTF; DNA: TGTGCCAGCAGCCCCCGGGCACTAGGCGGTAGGAGGAACTATGGCTACACCTTC
size: few; J: TRBJ2-2; V: TRBV6-5; D: NA; CDR3: CASSTLHGTGELFF; DNA: TGTGCCAGCAGTACCCTACATGGGACCGGGGAGCTGTTTTTT
size: few; J: TRBJ2-3; V: TRBV7-2; D: NA; CDR3: CASSPRGSVDTQYF; DNA: TGTGCCAGCAGCCCTCGGGGGTCGGTAGATACGCAGTATTTT
size: NA; J: TRBJ1-1; V: TRBV27; D: NA; CDR3: CASYRGSTEAFF; DNA: TGTGCCAGCTACCGGGGTTCCACTGAAGCTTTCTTT
size: NA; J: TRBJ2-4; V: TRBV6-1; D: TRBD1; CDR3: CASRADPGQADGNIQYF; DNA: TGTGCCAGCAGGGCTGATCCGGGACAGGCCGATGGGAACATTCAGTACTTC
size: NA; J: TRBJ2-7; V: TRBV5-1; D: NA; CDR3: CASSFGKERYEQYF; DNA: TGCGCCAGCAGCTTTGGGAAAGAGCGGTACGAGCAGTACTTC
size: few; J: TRBJ2-3; V: TRBV7-9; D: NA; CDR3: CASSRSEDTQYF; DNA: TGTGCCAGCAGCCGATCTGAAGATACGCAGTATTTT
size: few; J: TRBJ1-4; V: TRBV7-8; D: NA; CDR3: CASSYALHEKLFF; DNA: TGTGCCAGCAGCTACGCCCTCCACGAAAAACTGTTTTTT
size: once; J: TRBJ2-3; V: TRBV6-5; D: TRBD1; CDR3: CASRSTGVGDTQYF; DNA: TGTGCCAGCAGGTCGACAGGGGTAGGAGATACGCAGTATTTT
size: NA; J: TRBJ2-1; V: TRBV11-2; D: TRBD2; CDR3: CASSLNAAGERSEQFF; DNA: TGTGCCAGCAGCTTAAACGCGGCGGGGGAAAGGAGTGAGCAGTTCTTC
size: NA; J: TRBJ2-7; V: TRBV27; D: NA; CDR3: CASSSAGVYEQYF; DNA: TGTGCCAGCAGTTCGGCAGGGGTCTACGAGCAGTACTTC
size: NA; J: TRBJ1-1; V: TRBV29-1; D: NA; CDR3: CSVEPLRTPNTEAFF; DNA: TGCAGCGTTGAACCGCTGCGAACCCCGAACACTGAAGCTTTCTTT
size: NA; J: TRBJ1-2; V: TRBV29-1; D: NA; CDR3: CSLRTAYSYTF; DNA: TGCAGCCTTAGGACAGCCTATAGCTACACCTTC
size: few; J: TRBJ2-1; V: TRBV5-1; D: NA; CDR3: CASSRADSSYNEQFF; DNA: TGCGCCAGCAGCCGCGCGGATAGCTCCTACAATGAGCAGTTCTTC
size: few; J: TRBJ2-1; V: TRBV7-9; D: NA; CDR3: CASSPTKGSGWNEQFF; DNA: TGTGCCAGCAGCCCCACTAAGGGCTCCGGATGGAATGAGCAGTTCTTC
size: few; J: TRBJ2-6; V: TRBV4-1; D: NA; CDR3: CASSQEFGASGANVLTF; DNA: TGCGCCAGCAGCCAAGAGTTCGGGGCCTCTGGGGCCAACGTCCTGACTTTC
size: NA; J: TRBJ2-7; V: TRBV9; D: NA; CDR3: CASSVPTGEQYF; DNA: TGTGCCAGCAGCGTCCCTACGGGGGAGCAGTACTTC
size: few; J: TRBJ2-6; V: TRBV14; D: TRBD1; CDR3: CASRSGTAFGANVLTF; DNA: TGTGCCAGCAGATCCGGGACAGCCTTTGGGGCCAACGTCCTGACTTTC
size: many; J: TRBJ2-3; V: TRBV28; D: NA; CDR3: CASSLVSPGTDTQYF; DNA: TGTGCCAGCAGTTTGGTGTCCCCTGGCACAGATACGCAGTATTTT
size: few; J: TRBJ2-3; V: TRBV2; D: TRBD2; CDR3: CARAGGVRTDTQYF; DNA: TGTGCCAGGGCCGGGGGGGTCCGCACAGATACGCAGTATTTT
size: NA; J: TRBJ1-1; V: TRBV7-3; D: TRBD1; CDR3: CASTADRANTEAFF; DNA: TGTGCCAGCACCGCTGACAGGGCTAACACTGAAGCTTTCTTT
size: few; J: TRBJ2-7; V: TRBV2; D: TRBD1; CDR3: CASRPGTGSFEQYF; DNA: TGTGCCAGCCGCCCCGGGACAGGGTCTTTCGAGCAGTACTTC